The 19 T cell receptor beta chains listed next were all sequenced from one sample in a study of T-cell reconstitution after alpha-beta-depleted transplantation in children. Preparation of the TCRbeta library involved a method that used unique molecular identifiers. TCRdb reprocessed the PCR reads via MiXCR and lists one record per CDR3 protein. The data hold about 610,000 distinct CDR3 sequences, with roughly a tenth observed a single time. The sample consisted of PBMCs from the stem cell graft donor, taken from the stem cell graft. The receptors were gathered from a human donor who donated a stem cell graft to a child with acute myeloid leukemia.

This chain links TRBV15 with TRBJ2-5, with D hard to call. The germline V gene encodes CDR1 LNHNV and CDR2 YYDKDF (reference sequence). The ends were cut back, 0 bases at V and 3 bases at J, with 11 bases in the middle. This CDR3 has 15 residues. CDR3 bases: TGTGCCACCAGCAGAGATCCCAGAAGCAAAGAGACCCAGTACTTC. Protein: CATSRDPRSKETQYF.

This rearrangement joins TRBV20-1 to TRBJ2-7, with D unclear. The CDR3 runs to 12 residues. V was pared by 6 bases and J by 2 bases, with 11 bases between. Germline CDR1 reads DFQATT; CDR2 reads SNEGSKA (reference sequence). The CDR3 loop is CSAHSQTYEQYF. The CDR3 DNA sequence: TGCAGTGCCCACTCACAAACCTACGAGCAGTACTTC.

The chain employs TRBV4-3 and TRBJ1-4; TRBD1 agrees at 8 bases. Germline lookup yields CDR1 LGHNA and CDR2 YSLEER. Germline trimming cut 3 bases from V and 5 bases from J; bases unmatched to any gene: 8. The CDR3 spans 16 residues. In nucleotides, the CDR3 is TGCGCCAGCAGCCAGCCGAGGACAGGGAGAAATGAAAAACTGTTTTTT. Protein sequence: CASSQPRTGRNEKLFF.

A few counts support this clonotype. The V gene is TRBV2, the J gene TRBJ2-6; D is unclear. V was pared by 2 bases and J by 2 bases, with 7 bases between. Germline-derived CDR1 and CDR2 are SNHLY and FYNNEI. CDR3 length: 15 residues. The DNA for the CDR3 is TGTGCCAGCAGTGAACAGGTTGCTGGGGCCAACGTCCTGACTTTC. Translation gives CASSEQVAGANVLTF.

The chain couples TRBV6-2 or TRBV6-3 to TRBJ1-2; D gene unclear. CDR1 MNHEY and CDR2 SVGEGT come from the germline V gene. The CDR3 is 13 residues long. The V end was cut by 2 bases, the J end by 4 bases, with 8 bases between. The chain's CDR3 is CASSYEQIYGYTF. The CDR3 DNA reads TGTGCCAGCAGTTACGAACAGATCTATGGCTACACCTTC.

This clonotype came up many times. The V and J genes are TRBV12-3 or TRBV12-4 and TRBJ1-1, with 7 bases matching TRBD1. The V and J ends lost 5 bases and 2 bases, in that order; junction bases with no gene match: 8. The CDR3 runs 15 residues. The CDR3 region has the DNA TGTGCCAGCAGTCCGAGAGGGGGCCTAAACACTGAAGCTTTCTTT. Protein: CASSPRGGLNTEAFF.

V usage is TRBV29-1 and J usage is TRBJ2-7, with D perhaps TRBD1 (5 bases). Trimming cost V 0 bases and J 2 bases, with 14 bases left between them. The CDR3 is 15 residues long. Germline V CDR1 and CDR2: SQVTM, ANQGSEA. The chain's CDR3 is CSVEDPPGKPYEQYF. The DNA of the CDR3 is TGCAGCGTTGAAGATCCCCCAGGGAAGCCCTACGAGCAGTACTTC.

V gene TRBV2 combines with J gene TRBJ1-5, with a possible D match to TRBD1 (6 bases). The germline V and J ends were trimmed by 4 bases and 3 bases, with 19 bases remaining between them. Germline V CDR1 and CDR2: SNHLY, FYNNEI. CDR3 length: 17 residues. The CDR3 loop reads CASSASGGGANNQPQHF. CDR3 nucleotide sequence: TGTGCCAGCAGTGCGAGTGGGGGGGGCGCGAACAATCAGCCCCAGCATTTT.

The CDR3 DNA is TGTGCCAGCGTCCGGCCCAGGGAGGGGTCAGAGACCCAGTACTTC. It translates to CASVRPREGSETQYF. The chain uses TRBV6-1 and TRBJ2-5; 7 bases are shared with TRBD2. With V trimmed by 8 bases and J by 4 bases, 13 bases remained unmatched. The CDR3 is 15 residues long. CDR1 MNHNS and CDR2 SASEGT come from the germline V gene.

The V and J genes are TRBV11-2 and TRBJ1-4; D is possibly TRBD1 (5 bases). The length of the CDR3 is 14 residues. Trimming removed 5 bases at V and 0 bases at J, with 7 bases between. Per germline, CDR1 SGHAT and CDR2 FQNNGV. CDR3 sequence (DNA): TGTGCCAGCAGCCAGACAGCAACTAATGAAAAACTGTTTTTT. Translated: CASSQTATNEKLFF.

The chain joins TRBV20-1 to TRBJ1-6; perhaps TRBD1 as D (5 bases). Per germline, CDR1 DFQATT and CDR2 SNEGSKA (reference sequence). The CDR3 has 13 amino acids. Deletions cut 3 bases from V and 7 bases from J, with 10 bases between. The CDR3 nucleotides read TGCAGTGCTAGGGGGGACGGGAATTCACCCCTCCACTTT. This encodes CSARGDGNSPLHF.

As regards this clonotype: A junction boundary mismatches the germline segment, possibly from a read error. This chain connects TRBV6-5 to TRBJ2-1; D may be TRBD1 or TRBD2 (5 bases each). The CDR3 loop spans 10 amino acids. The V gene's germline CDR1 is MNHEY and CDR2 SVGAGI. Here the CDR3 DNA reads TGTGCCAGCAGCTGGGGACGAACTGCTTTC. Protein: CASSWGRTAF.

The table lists this clonotype with many counts. The chain has TRBV20-1 and TRBJ2-5, with D tentatively TRBD2 (5 bases). Between the trimmed V and J ends, which lost 5 bases and 4 bases, there was a span of 17 bases. Germline values: CDR1 DFQATT, CDR2 SNEGSKA (reference sequence). The CDR3 spans 14 residues. CDR3 residues: CSADGEANRETQYF. The DNA for the CDR3 is TGCAGTGCTGACGGGGAAGCCAACAGAGAGACCCAGTACTTC.

This clonotype was seen a few times. The chain links TRBV28 to TRBJ1-1; D not resolved. V was shortened by 5 bases and J by 3 bases, with 7 bases between the two germline ends. The germline gives CDR1 MDHEN, CDR2 SYDVKM. The CDR3 consists of 12 residues. For the CDR3, the DNA is TGTGCCAGCAGTAGGTCAGACACTGAAGCTTTCTTT. This sequence encodes CASSRSDTEAFF.

This clonotype was seen many times. The chain is built from TRBV20-1 and TRBJ2-2; 10 nucleotides align to TRBD2. CDR1 is DFQATT, CDR2 SNEGSKA, per germline (reference sequence). This CDR3 spans 18 amino acids. The junction had 9 bases not matched to a gene; V was cut back by 2 bases and J by 0 bases. The CDR3 region is CSARKLAGEGSNTGELFF. Written as DNA, the CDR3 is TGCAGTGCTAGAAAGCTAGCGGGAGAAGGCTCGAACACCGGGGAGCTGTTTTTT.

The rearrangement links TRBV7-9 to TRBJ1-1; D gene uncertain. V lost 1 base and J lost 8, with 14 bases in between. The CDR3 runs to 14 residues. Germline V gene sequence: CDR1 SEHNR, CDR2 FQNEAQ (reference sequence). CDR3 in DNA: TGTGCCAGCAGCTTAGGCCCCACCGGGGAAGAAGCTTTCTTT. This codes for CASSLGPTGEEAFF.

Here the CDR3 DNA reads TGTGCCAGCAGCTTAGCGCAGGGCGCGACCTACGAGCAGTACTTC. Its protein is CASSLAQGATYEQYF. This chain joins TRBV7-8 and TRBJ2-7, with D perhaps TRBD1 (5 bases). The CDR3 has 15 residues. Germline values: CDR1 SGHVS, CDR2 FQNEAQ. The V end was cut by 0 bases, the J end by 2 bases, with 11 bases between.

This clonotype was observed a few times. The V gene is TRBV4-3, the J gene TRBJ2-3, with 8 bases lining up with TRBD2. The germline V gene has CDR1 LGHNA and CDR2 YSLEER. The CDR3 contains 16 residues. The junction had 11 bases not matched to a gene; V was cut back by 1 base and J by 8 bases. The CDR3 sequence: CASSQAVLAAASTQYF. The CDR3 DNA is TGCGCCAGCAGCCAAGCGGTACTAGCGGCCGCGAGTACGCAGTATTTT.

This chain joins TRBV28 and TRBJ2-3, with TRBD1 matching over 8 bases. The V gene end was trimmed by 3 bases and the J gene end by 9 bases; junction bases not matched to a gene: 5. The CDR3 has 13 residues. The V gene's germline CDR1 is MDHEN and CDR2 SYDVKM. For the CDR3, the DNA is TGTGCCAGCAGTTTCCCCGGACAGGGAACGCAGTATTTT. Protein sequence: CASSFPGQGTQYF.